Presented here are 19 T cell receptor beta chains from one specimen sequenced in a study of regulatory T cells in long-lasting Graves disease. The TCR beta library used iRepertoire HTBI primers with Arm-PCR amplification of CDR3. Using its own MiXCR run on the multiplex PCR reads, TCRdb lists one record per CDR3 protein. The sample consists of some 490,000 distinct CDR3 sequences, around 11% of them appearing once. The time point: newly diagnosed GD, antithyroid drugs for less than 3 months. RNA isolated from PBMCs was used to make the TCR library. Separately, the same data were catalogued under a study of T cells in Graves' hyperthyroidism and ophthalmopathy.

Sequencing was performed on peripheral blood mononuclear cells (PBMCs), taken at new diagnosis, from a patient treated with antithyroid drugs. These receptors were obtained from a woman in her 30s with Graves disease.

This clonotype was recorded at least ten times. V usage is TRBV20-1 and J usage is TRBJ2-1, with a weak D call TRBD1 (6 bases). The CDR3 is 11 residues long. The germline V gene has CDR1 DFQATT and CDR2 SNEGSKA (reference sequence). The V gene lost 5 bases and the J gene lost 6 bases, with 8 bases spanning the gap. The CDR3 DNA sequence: TGCAGTGCTGGACAGCTCAATGAGCAGTTCTTC. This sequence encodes CSAGQLNEQFF.

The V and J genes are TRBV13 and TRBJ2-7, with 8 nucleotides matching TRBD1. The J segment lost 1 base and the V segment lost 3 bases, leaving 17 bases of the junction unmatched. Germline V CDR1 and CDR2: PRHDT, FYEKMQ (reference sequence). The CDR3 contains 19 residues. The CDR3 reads CASSFSRWHGDRTSYEQYF. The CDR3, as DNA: TGTGCCAGCAGCTTTTCTCGTTGGCACGGGGACAGGACGTCCTACGAGCAGTACTTC.

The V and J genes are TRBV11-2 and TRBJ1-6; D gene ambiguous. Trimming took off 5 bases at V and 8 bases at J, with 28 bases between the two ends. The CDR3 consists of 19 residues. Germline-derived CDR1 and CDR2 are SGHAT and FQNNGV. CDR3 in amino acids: CASSRKGPGDGGDDSPLHF. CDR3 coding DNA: TGTGCCAGCAGCCGTAAAGGGCCCGGCGATGGAGGAGATGATTCACCCCTCCACTTT.

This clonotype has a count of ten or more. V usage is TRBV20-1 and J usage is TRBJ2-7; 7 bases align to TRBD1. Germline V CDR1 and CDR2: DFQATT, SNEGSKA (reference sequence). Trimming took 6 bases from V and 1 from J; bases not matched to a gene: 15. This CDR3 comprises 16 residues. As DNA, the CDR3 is TGCAGTGCCCGAAAAGATTACGACAGGGATTCCTACGAGCAGTACTTC. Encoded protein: CSARKDYDRDSYEQYF.

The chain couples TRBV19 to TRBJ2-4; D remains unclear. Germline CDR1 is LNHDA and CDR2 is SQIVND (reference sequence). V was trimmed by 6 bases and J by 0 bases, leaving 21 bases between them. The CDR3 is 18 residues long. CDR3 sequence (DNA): TGTGCCAGTAGGGCTGGATACAGACATTCTCTAGCCAAAAACATTCAGTACTTC. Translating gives CASRAGYRHSLAKNIQYF.

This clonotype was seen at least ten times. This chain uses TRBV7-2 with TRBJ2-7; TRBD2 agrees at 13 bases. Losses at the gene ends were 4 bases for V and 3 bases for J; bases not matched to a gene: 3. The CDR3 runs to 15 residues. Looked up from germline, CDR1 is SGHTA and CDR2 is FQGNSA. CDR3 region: CASSSLAGGRYEQYF. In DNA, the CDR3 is TGTGCCAGCAGCTCACTAGCGGGAGGGCGCTACGAGCAGTACTTC. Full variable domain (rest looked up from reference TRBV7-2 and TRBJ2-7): GAGVSQSPSNKVTEKGKDVELRCDPISGHTALYWYRQSLGQGLEFLIYFQGNSAPDKSGLPSDRFSAERTGGSVSTLTIQRTQQEDSAVYLCASSSLAGGRYEQYFGPGTRLTVT.

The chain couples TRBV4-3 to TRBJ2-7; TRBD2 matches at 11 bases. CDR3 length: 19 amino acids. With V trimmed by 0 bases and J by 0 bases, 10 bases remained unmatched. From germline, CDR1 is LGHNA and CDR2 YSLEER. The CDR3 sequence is CASSQDSLGTSGYSYEQYF. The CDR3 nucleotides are TGCGCCAGCAGCCAAGATTCGTTAGGGACTAGCGGATACTCCTACGAGCAGTACTTC.

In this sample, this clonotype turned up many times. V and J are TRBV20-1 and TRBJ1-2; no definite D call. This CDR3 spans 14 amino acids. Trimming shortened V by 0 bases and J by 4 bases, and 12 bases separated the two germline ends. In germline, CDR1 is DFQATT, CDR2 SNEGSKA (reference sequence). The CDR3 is CSARDAPKGYGYTF. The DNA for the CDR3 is TGCAGTGCTAGAGACGCACCCAAGGGCTATGGCTACACCTTC.

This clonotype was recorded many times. CDR3 DNA: TGTGCCAGTAACCCTGCGGTTTTCGGGGGGGACTATGGCTACACCTTC. Protein: CASNPAVFGGDYGYTF. The chain recombines TRBV19 with TRBJ1-2; possible D gene TRBD1, 5 bases. CDR1 and CDR2 (germline): LNHDA, SQIVND (reference sequence). The CDR3 loop spans 16 amino acids. With 7 bases removed from V and 3 bases from J, the gap between germline ends came to 21 bases.

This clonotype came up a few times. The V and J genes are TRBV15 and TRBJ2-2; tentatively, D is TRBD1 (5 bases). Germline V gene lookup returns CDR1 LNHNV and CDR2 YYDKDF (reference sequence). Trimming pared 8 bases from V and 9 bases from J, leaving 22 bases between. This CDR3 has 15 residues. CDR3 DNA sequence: TGTGCCACCCAATACACGCAGGGCAAGGGTCGGGAGCTGTTTTTT. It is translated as CATQYTQGKGRELFF.

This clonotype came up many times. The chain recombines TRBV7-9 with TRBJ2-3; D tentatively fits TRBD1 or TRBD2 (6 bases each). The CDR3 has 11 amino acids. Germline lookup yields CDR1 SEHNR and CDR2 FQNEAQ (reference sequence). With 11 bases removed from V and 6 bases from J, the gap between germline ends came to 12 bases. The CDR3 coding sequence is TGTGCCTCCGGAGGGGGGGATACGCAGTATTTT. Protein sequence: CASGGGDTQYF. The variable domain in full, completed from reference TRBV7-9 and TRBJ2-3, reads DTGVSQNPRHKITKRGQNVTFRCDPISEHNRLYWYRQTLGQGPEFLTYFQNEAQLEKSRLLSDRFSAERPKGSFSTLEIQRTEQGDSAMYLCASGGGDTQYFGPGTRLTVL.

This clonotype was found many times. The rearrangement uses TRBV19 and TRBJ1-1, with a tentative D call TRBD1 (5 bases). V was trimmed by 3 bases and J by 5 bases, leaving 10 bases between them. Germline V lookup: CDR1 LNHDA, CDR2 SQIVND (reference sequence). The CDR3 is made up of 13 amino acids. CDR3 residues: CASSINRFTEAFF. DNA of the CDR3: TGTGCCAGTAGTATCAACAGGTTTACTGAAGCTTTCTTT.

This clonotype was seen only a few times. The CDR3 loop reads CASSLGEIYEQYF. The DNA of the CDR3 is TGTGCCAGCAGTTTAGGGGAGATTTACGAGCAGTACTTC. The rearrangement links TRBV6-2 or TRBV6-3 to TRBJ2-7; either TRBD1 or TRBD2 may supply D (5 bases each). The CDR3 runs 13 residues. In germline, CDR1 is MNHEY, CDR2 SVGEGT. V gave up 4 bases and J gave up 4 bases, with 11 bases separating them.

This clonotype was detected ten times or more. Here the CDR3 DNA reads TGTGCCAGCAGTACCCCCCAAGAGACCCAGTACTTC. This codes for CASSTPQETQYF. The chain links TRBV6-1 to TRBJ2-5; no reliable D call. CDR3 length: 12 amino acids. The V and J ends lost 5 bases and 1 base respectively, with 5 bases between them. CDR1 MNHNS and CDR2 SASEGT come from the germline V gene.

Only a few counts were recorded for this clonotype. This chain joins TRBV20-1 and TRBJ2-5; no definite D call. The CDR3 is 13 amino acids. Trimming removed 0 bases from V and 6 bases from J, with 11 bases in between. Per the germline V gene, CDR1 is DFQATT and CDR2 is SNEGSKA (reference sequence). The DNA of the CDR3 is TGCAGTGCTAGAGATTCAGGAAGGCAGACCCAGTACTTC. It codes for CSARDSGRQTQYF.

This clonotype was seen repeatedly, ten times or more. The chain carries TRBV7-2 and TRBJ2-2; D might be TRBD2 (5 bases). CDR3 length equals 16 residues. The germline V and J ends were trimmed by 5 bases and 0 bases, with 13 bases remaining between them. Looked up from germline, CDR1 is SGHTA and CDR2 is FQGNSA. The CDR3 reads CASSARRITNTGELFF. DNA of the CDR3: TGTGCCAGCAGCGCCCGGAGGATAACGAACACCGGGGAGCTGTTTTTT.

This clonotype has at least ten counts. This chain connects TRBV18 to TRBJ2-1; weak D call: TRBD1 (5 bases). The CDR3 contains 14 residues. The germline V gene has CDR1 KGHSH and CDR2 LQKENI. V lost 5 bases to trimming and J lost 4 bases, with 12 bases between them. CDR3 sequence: CASSARVPYNEQFF. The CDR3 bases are TGTGCCAGCTCAGCCAGGGTCCCTTACAATGAGCAGTTCTTC.

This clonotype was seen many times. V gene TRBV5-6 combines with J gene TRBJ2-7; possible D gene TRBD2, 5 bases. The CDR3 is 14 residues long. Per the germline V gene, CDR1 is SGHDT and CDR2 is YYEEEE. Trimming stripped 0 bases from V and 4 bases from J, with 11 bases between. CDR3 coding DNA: TGTGCCAGCAGCTTGGTGGGGAGTGGGTACGAGCAGTACTTC. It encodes CASSLVGSGYEQYF.

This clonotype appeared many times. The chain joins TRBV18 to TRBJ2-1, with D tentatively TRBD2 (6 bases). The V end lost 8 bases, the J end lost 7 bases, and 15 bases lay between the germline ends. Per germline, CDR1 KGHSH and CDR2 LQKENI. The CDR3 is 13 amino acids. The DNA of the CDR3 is TGTGCCAGCCAAATTAGCGGAGGGAATGAGCAGTTCTTC. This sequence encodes CASQISGGNEQFF.